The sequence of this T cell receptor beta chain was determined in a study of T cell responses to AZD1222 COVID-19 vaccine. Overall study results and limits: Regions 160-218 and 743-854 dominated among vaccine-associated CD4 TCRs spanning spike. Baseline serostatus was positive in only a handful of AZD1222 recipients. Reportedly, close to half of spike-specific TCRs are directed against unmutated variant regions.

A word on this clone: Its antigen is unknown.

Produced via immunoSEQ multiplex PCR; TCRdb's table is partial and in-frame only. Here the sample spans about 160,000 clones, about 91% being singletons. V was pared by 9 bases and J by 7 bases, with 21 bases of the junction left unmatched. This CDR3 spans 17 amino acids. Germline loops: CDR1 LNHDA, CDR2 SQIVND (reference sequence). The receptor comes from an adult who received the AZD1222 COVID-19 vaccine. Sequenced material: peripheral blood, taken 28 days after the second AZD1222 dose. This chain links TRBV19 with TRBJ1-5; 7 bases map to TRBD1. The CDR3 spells CASEKKGTVTLMQPQHF. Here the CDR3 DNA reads TGTGCCAGCGAAAAAAAAGGGACAGTAACTCTCATGCAGCCCCAGCATTTT.